This paragraph reports one T cell receptor (beta chain). The source of the sample is a study of blood T cell repertoires in COVID-19. Study context: The United States, Italy and Spain were the sources of the acute and convalescent COVID-19 samples.

The table came from immunoSEQ multiplex PCR; TCRdb's copy has only in-frame clones and leaves some out. The top ten clones hold 0.63% of a sample with 150,000 to 180,000 clones, about 85% of them seen once. Germline assignment: CDR1 KGHSH and CDR2 LQKENI. The ends were cut back, 2 bases at V and 8 bases at J, with 10 bases in the middle. This CDR3 has 13 residues. The sample comprised peripheral blood. The source of this sequence is a man between 60 and 75 years old with COVID-19, enrolled during active disease. The rearrangement links TRBV18 to TRBJ1-3; unclear D gene. The CDR3 spells CASSPGPGDTIYF. CDR3 DNA sequence: TGTGCCAGCTCACCAGGGCCCGGCGACACCATATATTTT. Together with reference TRBV18 and TRBJ1-3, the CDR3 gives the full variable domain: NAGVMQNPRHLVRRRGQEARLRCSPMKGHSHVYWYRQLPEEGLKFMVYLQKENIIDESGMPKERFSAEFPKEGPSILRIQQVVRGDSAAYFCASSPGPGDTIYFGEGSWLTVV.